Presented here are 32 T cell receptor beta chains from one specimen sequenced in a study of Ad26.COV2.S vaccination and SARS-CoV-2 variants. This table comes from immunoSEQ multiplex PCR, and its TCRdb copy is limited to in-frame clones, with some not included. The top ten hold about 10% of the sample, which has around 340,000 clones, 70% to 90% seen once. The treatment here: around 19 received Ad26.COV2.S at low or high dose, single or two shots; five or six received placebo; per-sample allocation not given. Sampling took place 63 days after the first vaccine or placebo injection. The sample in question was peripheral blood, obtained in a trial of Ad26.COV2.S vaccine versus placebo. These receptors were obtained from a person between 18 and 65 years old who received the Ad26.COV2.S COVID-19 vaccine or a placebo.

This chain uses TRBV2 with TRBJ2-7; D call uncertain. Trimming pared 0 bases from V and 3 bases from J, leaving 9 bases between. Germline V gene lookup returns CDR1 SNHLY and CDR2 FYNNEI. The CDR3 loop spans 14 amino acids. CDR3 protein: CASSEALNFYEQYF. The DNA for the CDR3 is TGTGCCAGCAGTGAAGCTTTGAACTTCTACGAGCAGTACTTC. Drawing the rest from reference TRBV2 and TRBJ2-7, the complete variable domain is EPEVTQTPSHQVTQMGQEVILRCVPISNHLYFYWYRQILGQKVEFLVSFYNNEISEKSEIFDDQFSVERPDGSNFTLKIRSTKLEDSAMYFCASSEALNFYEQYFGPGTRLTVT.

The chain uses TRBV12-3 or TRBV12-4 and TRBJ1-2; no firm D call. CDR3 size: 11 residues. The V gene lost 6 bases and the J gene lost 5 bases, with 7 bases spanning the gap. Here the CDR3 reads CASSSSYGYTF. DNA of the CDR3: TGTGCCAGCAGCTCCTCGTATGGCTACACCTTC.

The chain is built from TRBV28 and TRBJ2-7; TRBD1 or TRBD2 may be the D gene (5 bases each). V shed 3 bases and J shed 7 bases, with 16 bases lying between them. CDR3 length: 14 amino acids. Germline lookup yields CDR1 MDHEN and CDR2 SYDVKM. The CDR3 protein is CASSFIIDGGEQYF. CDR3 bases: TGTGCCAGCAGTTTTATCATCGATGGGGGAGAGCAGTACTTC. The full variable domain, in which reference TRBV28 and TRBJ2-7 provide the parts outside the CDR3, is DVKVTQSSRYLVKRTGEKVFLECVQDMDHENMFWYRQDPGLGLRLIYFSYDVKMKEKGDIPEGYSVSREKKERFSLILESASTNQTSMYLCASSFIIDGGEQYFGPGTRLTVT.

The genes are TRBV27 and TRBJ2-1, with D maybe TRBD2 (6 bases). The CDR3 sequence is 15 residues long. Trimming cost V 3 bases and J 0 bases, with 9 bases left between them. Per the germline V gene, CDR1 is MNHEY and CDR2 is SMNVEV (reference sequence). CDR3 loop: CASSLGGISYNEQFF. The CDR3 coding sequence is TGTGCCAGCAGTTTGGGCGGGATCTCCTACAATGAGCAGTTCTTC.

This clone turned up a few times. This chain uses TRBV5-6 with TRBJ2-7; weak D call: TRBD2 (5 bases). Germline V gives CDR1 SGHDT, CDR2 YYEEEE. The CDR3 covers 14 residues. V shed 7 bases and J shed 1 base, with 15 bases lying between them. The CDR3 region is CASYHGEGSYEQYF. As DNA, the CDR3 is TGTGCCAGCTACCATGGCGAGGGTTCCTACGAGCAGTACTTC.

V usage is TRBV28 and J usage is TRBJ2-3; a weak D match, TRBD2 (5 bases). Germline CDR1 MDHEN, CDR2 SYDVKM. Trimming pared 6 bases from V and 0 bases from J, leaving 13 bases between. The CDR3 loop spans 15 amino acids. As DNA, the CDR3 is TGTGCCAGCAGGCGGGCGGTCCTCAGCACAGATACGCAGTATTTT. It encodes CASRRAVLSTDTQYF.

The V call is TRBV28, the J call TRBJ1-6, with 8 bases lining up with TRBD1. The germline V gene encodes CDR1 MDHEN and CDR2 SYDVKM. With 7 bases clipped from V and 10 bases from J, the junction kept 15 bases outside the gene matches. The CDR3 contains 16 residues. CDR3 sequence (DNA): TGTGCCAGCATCACTCTAGGGGAGACAGGGGCATCACCCCTCCACTTT. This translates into CASITLGETGASPLHF. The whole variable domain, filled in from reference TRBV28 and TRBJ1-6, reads DVKVTQSSRYLVKRTGEKVFLECVQDMDHENMFWYRQDPGLGLRLIYFSYDVKMKEKGDIPEGYSVSREKKERFSLILESASTNQTSMYLCASITLGETGASPLHFGNGTRLTVT.

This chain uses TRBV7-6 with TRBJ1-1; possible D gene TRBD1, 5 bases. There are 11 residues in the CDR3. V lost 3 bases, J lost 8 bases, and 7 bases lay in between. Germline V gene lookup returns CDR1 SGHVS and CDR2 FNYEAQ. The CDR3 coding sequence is TGTGCCAGCAGCTTGGGGCGGGAAGCTTTCTTT. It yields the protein CASSLGREAFF.

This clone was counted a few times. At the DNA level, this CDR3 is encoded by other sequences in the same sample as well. The CDR3 loop is CASSSRSYEQYF. The CDR3 coding sequence is TGTGCCAGCAGCTCTAGGTCCTACGAGCAGTACTTC. The chain uses TRBV7-9 and TRBJ2-7; D is ambiguous. Per the germline V gene, CDR1 is SEHNR and CDR2 is FQNEAQ (reference sequence). V shed 4 bases and J shed 1 base, with 5 bases lying between them. This CDR3 spans 12 amino acids.

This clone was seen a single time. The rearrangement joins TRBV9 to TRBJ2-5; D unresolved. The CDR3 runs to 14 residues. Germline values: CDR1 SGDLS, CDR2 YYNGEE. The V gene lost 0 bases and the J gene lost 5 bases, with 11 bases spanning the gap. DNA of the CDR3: TGTGCCAGCAGCGTAGATGGGTTTGCGGAGACCCAGTACTTC. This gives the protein CASSVDGFAETQYF. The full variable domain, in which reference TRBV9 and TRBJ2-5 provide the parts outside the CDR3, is DSGVTQTPKHLITATGQRVTLRCSPRSGDLSVYWYQQSLDQGLQFLIQYYNGEERAKGNILERFSAQQFPDLHSELNLSSLELGDSALYFCASSVDGFAETQYFGPGTRLLVL.

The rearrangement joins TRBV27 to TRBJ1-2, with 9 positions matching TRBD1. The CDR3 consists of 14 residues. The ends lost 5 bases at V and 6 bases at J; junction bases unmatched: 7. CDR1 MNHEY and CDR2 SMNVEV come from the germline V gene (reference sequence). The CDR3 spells CASSGGQGLDGYTF. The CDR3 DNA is TGTGCCAGCAGTGGGGGACAGGGCCTCGATGGCTACACCTTC.

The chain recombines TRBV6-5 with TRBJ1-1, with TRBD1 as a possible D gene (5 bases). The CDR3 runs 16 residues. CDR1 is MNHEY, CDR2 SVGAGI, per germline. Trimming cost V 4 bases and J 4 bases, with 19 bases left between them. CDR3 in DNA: TGTGCCAGCAGTTCCCCCCCAGGGCGGGGGGGCACTGAAGCTTTCTTT. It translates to CASSSPPGRGGTEAFF.

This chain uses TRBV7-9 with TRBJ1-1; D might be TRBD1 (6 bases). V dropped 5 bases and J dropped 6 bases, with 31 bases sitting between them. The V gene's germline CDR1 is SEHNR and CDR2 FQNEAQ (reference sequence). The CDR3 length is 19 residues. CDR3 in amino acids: CASSPLGDTGRGMVAEAFF. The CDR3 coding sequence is TGTGCCAGCAGCCCCCTGGGGGATACAGGGAGAGGGATGGTGGCTGAAGCTTTCTTT.

The CDR3 DNA sequence: TGTGCCAGCGGAGGGGCAGCCTCAACCTACGAGCAGTACTTC. Its translation is CASGGAASTYEQYF. The chain joins TRBV11-2 to TRBJ2-7, with D possibly TRBD2 on 6 matching bases. V lost 8 bases and J 2 bases, leaving 16 bases between the germline ends. The CDR3 has 14 amino acids. The germline gives CDR1 SGHAT, CDR2 FQNNGV.

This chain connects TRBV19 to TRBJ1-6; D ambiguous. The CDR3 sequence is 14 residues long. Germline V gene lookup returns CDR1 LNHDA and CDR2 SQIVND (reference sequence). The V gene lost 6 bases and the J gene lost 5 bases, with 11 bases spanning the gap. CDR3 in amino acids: CASRETGNNSPLHF. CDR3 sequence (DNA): TGTGCCAGTAGGGAGACGGGGAATAATTCACCCCTCCACTTT. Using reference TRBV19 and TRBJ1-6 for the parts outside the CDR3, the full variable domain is DGGITQSPKYLFRKEGQNVTLSCEQNLNHDAMYWYRQDPGQGLRLIYYSQIVNDFQKGDIAEGYSVSREKKESFPLTVTSAQKNPTAFYLCASRETGNNSPLHFGNGTRLTVT.

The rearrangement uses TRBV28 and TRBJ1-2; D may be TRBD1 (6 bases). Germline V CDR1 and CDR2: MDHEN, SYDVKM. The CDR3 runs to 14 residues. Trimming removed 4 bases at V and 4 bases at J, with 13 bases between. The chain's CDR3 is CASSSSDRLYGYTF. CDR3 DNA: TGTGCCAGCAGTTCCTCCGACAGGCTCTATGGCTACACCTTC.

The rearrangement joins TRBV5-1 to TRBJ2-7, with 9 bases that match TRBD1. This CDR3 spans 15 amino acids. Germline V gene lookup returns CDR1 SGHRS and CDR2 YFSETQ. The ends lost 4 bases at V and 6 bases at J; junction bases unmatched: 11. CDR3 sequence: CASSRGDRVPVEQYF. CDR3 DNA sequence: TGCGCCAGCAGCCGGGGGGACAGGGTTCCTGTCGAGCAGTACTTC.

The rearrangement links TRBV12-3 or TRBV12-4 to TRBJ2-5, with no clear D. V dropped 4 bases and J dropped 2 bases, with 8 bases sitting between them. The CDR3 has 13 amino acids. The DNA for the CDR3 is TGTGCCAGCAGTTATGCCCAGCAAGAGACCCAGTACTTC. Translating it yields CASSYAQQETQYF.

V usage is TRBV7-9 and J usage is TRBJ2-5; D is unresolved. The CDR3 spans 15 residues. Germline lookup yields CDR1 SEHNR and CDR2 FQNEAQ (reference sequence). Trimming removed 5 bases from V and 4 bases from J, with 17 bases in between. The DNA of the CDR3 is TGTGCCAGCAGCCCCCTAGGGTTAGCATTAGAGACCCAGTACTTC. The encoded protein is CASSPLGLALETQYF.

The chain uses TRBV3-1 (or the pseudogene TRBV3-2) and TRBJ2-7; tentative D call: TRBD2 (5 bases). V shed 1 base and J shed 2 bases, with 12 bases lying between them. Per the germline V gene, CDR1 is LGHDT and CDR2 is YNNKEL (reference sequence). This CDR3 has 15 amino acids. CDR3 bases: TGTGCCAGCAGCCAAGTAACAAGCGGCCCCTACGAGCAGTACTTC. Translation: CASSQVTSGPYEQYF.

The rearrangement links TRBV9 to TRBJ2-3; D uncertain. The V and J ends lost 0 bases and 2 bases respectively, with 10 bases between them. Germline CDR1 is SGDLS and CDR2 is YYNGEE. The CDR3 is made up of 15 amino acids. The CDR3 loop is CASSVGFSSTDTQYF. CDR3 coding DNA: TGTGCCAGCAGCGTAGGGTTCTCCTCCACAGATACGCAGTATTTT.

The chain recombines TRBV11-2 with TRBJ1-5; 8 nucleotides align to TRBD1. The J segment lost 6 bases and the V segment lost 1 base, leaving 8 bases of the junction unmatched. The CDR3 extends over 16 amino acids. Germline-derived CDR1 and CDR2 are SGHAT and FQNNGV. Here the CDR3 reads CASSLGVTTGAQPQHF. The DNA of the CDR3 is TGTGCCAGCAGCTTAGGCGTTACGACAGGGGCTCAGCCCCAGCATTTT.

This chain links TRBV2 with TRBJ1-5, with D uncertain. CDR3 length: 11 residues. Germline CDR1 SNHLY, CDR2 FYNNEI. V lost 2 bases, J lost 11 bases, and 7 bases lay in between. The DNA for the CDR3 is TGTGCCAGCAGTGAACGGGCGTCCCAGCATTTT. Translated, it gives CASSERASQHF.

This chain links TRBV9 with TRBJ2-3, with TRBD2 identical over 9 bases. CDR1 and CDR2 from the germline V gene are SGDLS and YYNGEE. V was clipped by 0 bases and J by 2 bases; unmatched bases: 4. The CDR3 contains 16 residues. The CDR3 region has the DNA TGTGCCAGCAGCGTAGGACTAGCGGTATTCACAGATACGCAGTATTTT. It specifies CASSVGLAVFTDTQYF.

The CDR3 coding sequence is TGTGCCATCTCGGGACTAGCGGAAGAGACCCAGTACTTC. It is translated as CAISGLAEETQYF. This chain joins TRBV10-3 and TRBJ2-5; TRBD2 aligns across 11 bases. CDR3 length: 13 amino acids. CDR1 and CDR2 (germline): ENHRY, SYGVKD. The ends lost 8 bases at V and 3 bases at J; junction bases unmatched: 2.

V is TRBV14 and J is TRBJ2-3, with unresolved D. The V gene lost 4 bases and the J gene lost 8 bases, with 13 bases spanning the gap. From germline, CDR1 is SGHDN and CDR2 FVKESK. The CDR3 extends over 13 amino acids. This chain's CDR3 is CASSPERLSTQYF. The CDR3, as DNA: TGTGCCAGCAGCCCCGAAAGATTAAGTACGCAGTATTTT.

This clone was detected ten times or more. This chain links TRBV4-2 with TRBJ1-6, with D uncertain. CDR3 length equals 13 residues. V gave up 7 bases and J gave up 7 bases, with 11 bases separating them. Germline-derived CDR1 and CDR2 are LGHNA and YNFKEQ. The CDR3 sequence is CASTGKANSPLHF. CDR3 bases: TGTGCCAGCACAGGAAAGGCAAATTCACCCCTCCACTTT.

Here the CDR3 reads CASSLLKVGTEAFF. DNA of the CDR3: TGTGCCAGCTCGCTCCTAAAGGTAGGGACTGAAGCTTTCTTT. This chain uses TRBV9 with TRBJ1-1; D not resolved. This CDR3 spans 14 amino acids. V gave up 7 bases and J gave up 5 bases, with 18 bases separating them. Germline V lookup: CDR1 SGDLS, CDR2 YYNGEE.

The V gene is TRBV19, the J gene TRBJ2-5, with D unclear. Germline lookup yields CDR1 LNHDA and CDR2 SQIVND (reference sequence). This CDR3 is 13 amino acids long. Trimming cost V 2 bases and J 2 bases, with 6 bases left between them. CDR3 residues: CASSIQIQETQYF. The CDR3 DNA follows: TGTGCCAGTAGTATACAGATTCAAGAGACCCAGTACTTC.

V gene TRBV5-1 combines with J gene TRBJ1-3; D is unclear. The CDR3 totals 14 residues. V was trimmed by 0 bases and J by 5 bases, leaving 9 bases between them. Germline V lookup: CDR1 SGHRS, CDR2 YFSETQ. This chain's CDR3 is CASSLGGPRNTIYF. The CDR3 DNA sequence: TGCGCCAGCAGCTTGGGAGGGCCGAGAAACACCATATATTTT.

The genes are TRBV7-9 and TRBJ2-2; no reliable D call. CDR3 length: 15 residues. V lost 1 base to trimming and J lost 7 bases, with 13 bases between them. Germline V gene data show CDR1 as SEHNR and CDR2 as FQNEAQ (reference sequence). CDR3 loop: CASSLDARMRGELFF. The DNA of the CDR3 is TGTGCCAGCAGCTTAGATGCGAGGATGCGCGGGGAGCTGTTTTTT.

The CDR3 region is CAYPQGAPANYGYTF. CDR3 nucleotide sequence: TGTGCCTACCCCCAGGGGGCCCCAGCTAACTATGGCTACACCTTC. V is TRBV21-1 and J is TRBJ1-2; TRBD1 reflects the table's D call only, with no check against the DNA. TRBV21-1 represents a pseudogene. CDR3 size: 15 residues.